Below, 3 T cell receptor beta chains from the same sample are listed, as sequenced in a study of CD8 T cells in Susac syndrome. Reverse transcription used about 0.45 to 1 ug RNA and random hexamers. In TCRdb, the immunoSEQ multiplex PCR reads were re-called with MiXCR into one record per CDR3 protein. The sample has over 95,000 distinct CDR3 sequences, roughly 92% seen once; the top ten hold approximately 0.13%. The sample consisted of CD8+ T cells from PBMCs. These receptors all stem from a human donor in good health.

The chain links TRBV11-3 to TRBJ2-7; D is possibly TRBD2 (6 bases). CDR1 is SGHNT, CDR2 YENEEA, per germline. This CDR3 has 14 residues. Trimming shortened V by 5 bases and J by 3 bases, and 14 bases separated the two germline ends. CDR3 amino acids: CASSRGRGNYEQYF. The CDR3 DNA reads TGTGCCAGCAGCAGGGGACGGGGGAACTACGAGCAGTACTTC.

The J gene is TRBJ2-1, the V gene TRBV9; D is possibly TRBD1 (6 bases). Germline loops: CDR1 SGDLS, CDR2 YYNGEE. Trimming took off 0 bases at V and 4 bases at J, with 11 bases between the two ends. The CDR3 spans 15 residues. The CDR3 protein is CASSVGTESYNEQFF. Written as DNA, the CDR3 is TGTGCCAGCAGCGTAGGGACAGAGTCTTACAATGAGCAGTTCTTC.

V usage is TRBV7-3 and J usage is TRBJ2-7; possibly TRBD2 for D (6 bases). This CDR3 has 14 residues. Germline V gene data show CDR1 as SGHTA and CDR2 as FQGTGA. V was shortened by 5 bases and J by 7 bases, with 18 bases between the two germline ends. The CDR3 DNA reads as TGTGCCAGCAGCCCTCCCGGGAGAGGGAAAGAGCAGTACTTC. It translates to CASSPPGRGKEQYF.